What follows is one TCR beta chain and its context. V shed 5 bases and J shed 13 bases, with 14 bases lying between them. This CDR3 spans 12 amino acids. CDR1 and CDR2 from the germline V gene are MGHRA and YSYEKL. Original analysis: From reference gene primer amplification, estimates of nucleated cell counts were derived. Produced via immunoSEQ multiplex PCR; TCRdb's table is partial and in-frame only. V and J calls and clone size are copied from that table; D and trimming were computed from the DNA. Among around 250,000 clones listed, about 83% were seen once. This sample stems from a study of blood T cell repertoires in COVID-19.

The clonotype originates from a man older than 75 with acute or convalescent COVID-19. Sequenced input: peripheral blood. The chain recombines TRBV4-1 with TRBJ1-4; D not resolved. CDR3 loop: CASSAPFSRLFF. The DNA for the CDR3 is TGCGCCAGCAGCGCCCCTTTTAGCCGACTGTTTTTT.